This is a list of T cell receptor beta chains from one sample in a study of blood T cells in healthy people across ages. TCRdb re-called the 5' RACE reads through MiXCR, storing one row per CDR3 protein. The data contain roughly 1.7 million distinct CDR3 sequences, 34% of them seen just once; the ten biggest clones take up approximately 10%. Sequencing was done on a sample of blood. These TCRs come from a woman in her 30s in good health. Both conserved end residues are trimmed from each CDR3. The order of the fields is V gene, J gene, CDR3 protein.

TRBV4-1	TRBJ2-7	ASSQHNAELQVGVYEQY
TRBV7-3	TRBJ2-1	ASSSISGTSGPGSYNEQF
TRBV20-1	TRBJ2-3	SAGGTSGGAGSQY
TRBV27	TRBJ2-1	ASSLGRLSNEQF
TRBV15	TRBJ2-7	ATSFGQGYEQY
TRBV5-1	TRBJ1-6	ASSSNRDQLASPLH
TRBV12-3/TRBV12-4	TRBJ2-7	ASSLLPTGNEQY
TRBV7-2	TRBJ2-3	ASSPKGVDTQY
TRBV7-9	TRBJ1-2	ASSERYDRESYGYT
TRBV7-8	TRBJ2-3	ASSPRDSADTQY
TRBV20-1	TRBJ1-5	SALRSRQPQH
TRBV6-5	TRBJ1-5	ASSWGNNQPQH
TRBV3-1	TRBJ1-1	ASSQVGVRTEAF
TRBV12-3/TRBV12-4	TRBJ1-1	ASSPQGAGDTEAF
TRBV7-9	TRBJ2-5	ASSLSQKAGETQY
TRBV5-1	TRBJ2-3	ASSLRGSADTQY
TRBV27	TRBJ2-7	ASSLFGAEAAYEQY
TRBV20-1	TRBJ2-2	SATSGKSETGELF
TRBV4-2	TRBJ1-6	ASSQEGDMGATYNSPLH
TRBV5-1	TRBJ2-3	ASSLGSSGRYTDTQY
TRBV27	TRBJ1-2	ASSSWTGYGYT
TRBV27	TRBJ1-2	ASSRHEGNYGYT
TRBV7-2	TRBJ2-1	ASSKAPSGGFNEQF